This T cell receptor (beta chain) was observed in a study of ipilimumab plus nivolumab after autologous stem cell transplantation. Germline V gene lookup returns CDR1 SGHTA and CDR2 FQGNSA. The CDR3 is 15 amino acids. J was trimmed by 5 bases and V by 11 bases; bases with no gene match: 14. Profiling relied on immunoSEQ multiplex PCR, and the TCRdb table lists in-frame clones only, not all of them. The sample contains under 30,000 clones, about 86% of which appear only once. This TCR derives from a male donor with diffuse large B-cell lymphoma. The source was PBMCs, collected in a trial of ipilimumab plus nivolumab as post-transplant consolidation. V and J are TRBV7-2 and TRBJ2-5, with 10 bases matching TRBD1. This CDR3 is CACQRTGGGFETQYF. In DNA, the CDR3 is TGTGCCTGCCAAAGGACAGGGGGGGGTTTTGAGACCCAGTACTTC.